This TCR beta chain stems from a study of OX40 agonist ivuxolimab in advanced cancers. About the research overall: Dose-escalation patients suffered from hepatocellular carcinoma, melanoma, renal cell or head and neck cancer.

Method: immunoSEQ multiplex PCR; TCRdb's copy keeps in-frame clones and lacks some. The sample has over 100,000 clones, roughly 91% seen once; the top ten hold 1%. Prior autoimmune disease or systemic immunosuppression barred patients. V shed 0 bases and J 2 bases; nucleotides not matched to a gene: 5. The germline V gene has CDR1 MNHNY and CDR2 SVGAGI (reference sequence). The CDR3 totals 16 residues. The sequence was collected from an adult with an advanced solid tumor such as melanoma, head and neck, liver or kidney cancer. Specimen: CD4+ or CD8+ T cells sorted from blood, collected in a trial of the OX40 agonist ivuxolimab. The J gene is TRBJ2-3, the V gene TRBV6-6; 7 bases align to TRBD2. Here the CDR3 reads CASSYSLAETTDTQYF. CDR3 nucleotide sequence: TGTGCCAGCAGTTACTCCCTAGCGGAGACCACAGATACGCAGTATTTT.